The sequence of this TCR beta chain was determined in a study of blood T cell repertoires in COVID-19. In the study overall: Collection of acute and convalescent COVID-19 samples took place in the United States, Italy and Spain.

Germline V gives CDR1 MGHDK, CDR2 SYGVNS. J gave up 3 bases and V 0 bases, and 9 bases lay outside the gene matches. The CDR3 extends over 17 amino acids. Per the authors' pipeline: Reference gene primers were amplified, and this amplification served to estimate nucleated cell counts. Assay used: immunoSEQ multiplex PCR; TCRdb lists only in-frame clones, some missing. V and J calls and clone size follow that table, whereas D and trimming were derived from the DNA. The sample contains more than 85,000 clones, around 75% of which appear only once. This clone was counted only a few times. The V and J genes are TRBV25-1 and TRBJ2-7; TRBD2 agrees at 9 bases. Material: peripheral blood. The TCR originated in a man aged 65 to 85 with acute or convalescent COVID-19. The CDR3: CASSEYISGSGSYEQYF. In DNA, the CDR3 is TGTGCCAGCAGTGAATATATCTCGGGTAGCGGGAGCTACGAGCAGTACTTC.